The 10 T cell receptor beta chains listed next were all sequenced from one sample in a study of graft-versus-host responses after intestinal transplantation. No antigen is known for these receptors. Libraries were prepared by immunoSEQ multiplex PCR; TCRdb keeps only in-frame clonotypes and omits some of them. The top ten clones hold more than 0.15% of a sample with approximately 89,000 clones, 80% to 95% of them seen once. The input for sequencing was unstimulated CD4+ T cells sorted from spleen or lymph node cells, taken before intestinal transplant. The receptors stem from a human donor who received an intestinal transplant.

The chain is built from TRBV2 and TRBJ2-7; maybe TRBD1 (5 bases). Between the trimmed V and J ends, which lost 1 base and 7 bases, there was a span of 14 bases. This CDR3 has 14 residues. CDR1 is SNHLY and CDR2 is FYNNEI in the germline V gene. CDR3 in amino acids: CASSEGVRVGEQYF. The CDR3 DNA reads TGTGCCAGCAGTGAAGGCGTCAGGGTGGGAGAGCAGTACTTC.

The rearrangement uses TRBV11-3 and TRBJ2-2; D gene uncertain. The V end was cut by 0 bases, the J end by 0 bases, with 2 bases between. The germline V gene has CDR1 SGHNT and CDR2 YENEEA. CDR3 size: 14 residues. CDR3 nucleotide sequence: TGTGCCAGCAGCTTAGACGCGAACACCGGGGAGCTGTTTTTT. Amino acid sequence: CASSLDANTGELFF. Using reference TRBV11-3 and TRBJ2-2 for the parts outside the CDR3, the full variable domain is EAGVVQSPRYKIIEKKQPVAFWCNPISGHNTLYWYLQNLGQGPELLIRYENEEAVDDSQLPKDRFSAERLKGVDSTLKIQPAELGDSAVYLCASSLDANTGELFFGEGSRLTVL.

V and J are TRBV2 and TRBJ2-7; 7 nucleotides line up with TRBD2. Germline CDR1 SNHLY, CDR2 FYNNEI. The CDR3 loop spans 16 amino acids. After removal of 5 bases from V and 3 bases from J, the junction contained 13 bases not matched to a gene. The DNA for the CDR3 is TGTGCCAGCAGTCCTGCAAGGGTGGGGGGGGACTACGAGCAGTACTTC. Its translation is CASSPARVGGDYEQYF.

The count of this clone is one. The chain links TRBV7-9 to TRBJ1-4; D is undetermined. Trimming removed 2 bases from V and 10 bases from J, with 5 bases in between. The germline gives CDR1 SEHNR, CDR2 FQNEAQ (reference sequence). The CDR3 totals 11 residues. CDR3 residues: CASSLSVKLFF. CDR3 in DNA: TGTGCCAGCAGCTTATCGGTAAAACTGTTTTTT.

V usage is TRBV18 and J usage is TRBJ2-5; D gene uncertain. Germline V gives CDR1 KGHSH, CDR2 LQKENI. Trimming cost V 3 bases and J 3 bases, with 14 bases left between them. This CDR3 is built from 15 residues. In DNA, the CDR3 is TGTGCCAGCTCACCCTCCTTGGGCGAGAAAGAGACCCAGTACTTC. Amino acid sequence: CASSPSLGEKETQYF. The full variable domain, completed using reference TRBV18 and TRBJ2-5, is NAGVMQNPRHLVRRRGQEARLRCSPMKGHSHVYWYRQLPEEGLKFMVYLQKENIIDESGMPKERFSAEFPKEGPSILRIQQVVRGDSAAYFCASSPSLGEKETQYFGPGTRLLVL.

The gene calls are TRBV11-2 and TRBJ1-4; tentative D call: TRBD1 (5 bases). The ends were cut back, 1 base at V and 7 bases at J, with 16 bases in the middle. Germline V gene lookup returns CDR1 SGHAT and CDR2 FQNNGV. The CDR3 is 16 residues long. CDR3 region: CASSLAPGGLREKLFF. As DNA, the CDR3 is TGTGCCAGCAGCTTAGCACCGGGGGGACTTCGTGAAAAACTGTTTTTT.

The DNA of the CDR3 is TGCGCCAGCAGCTTGGCCATAGATGTGCGGAACATTCAGTACTTC. The encoded protein is CASSLAIDVRNIQYF. The chain uses TRBV5-1 and TRBJ2-4; no clear D gene. V shed 0 bases and J shed 7 bases, with 14 bases lying between them. Germline lookup yields CDR1 SGHRS and CDR2 YFSETQ. The CDR3 is 15 amino acids.

This chain joins TRBV18 and TRBJ1-5; 7 positions agree with TRBD1. CDR1 and CDR2 (germline): KGHSH, LQKENI. The CDR3 is 14 residues long. J gave up 8 bases and V 3 bases, and 7 bases lay outside the gene matches. CDR3 in DNA: TGTGCCAGCTCACCCGACAGGGAAGGCGAGCCCCAGCATTTT. Translation gives CASSPDREGEPQHF.

On this clone: At one end, the junction sequence differs from germline, possibly due to a read error. The identical CDR3 is also encoded by other nucleotide sequences in the sample. The chain recombines TRBV2 with TRBJ1-1; TRBD1 agrees at 9 bases. The CDR3 runs to 15 residues. Germline CDR1 SNHLY, CDR2 FYNNEI. The CDR3 region is CASSLQGARDTEAFF. CDR3 nucleotides: TGTGCCAGCAGTTTACAGGGGGCGCGGGACACTGAAGCTTTCTTC.

The V gene is TRBV4-1, the J gene TRBJ2-5; TRBD1 is a possible D gene (6 bases). V shed 4 bases and J shed 5 bases, with 17 bases lying between them. Germline lookup yields CDR1 MGHRA and CDR2 YSYEKL. This CDR3 is 15 amino acids long. For the CDR3, the DNA is TGCGCCAGCAGCCTCTCTGGGGGCATTTTGGAGACCCAGTACTTC. Translating it yields CASSLSGGILETQYF.